These 10 T cell receptor beta chains share one sample of origin, sequenced in a study of identical twins. TCRdb re-called the 5' RACE reads through MiXCR, storing one row per CDR3 protein. The repertoire consists of about 200,000 distinct CDR3 sequences, with 6.5% to 8% occurring once and the leading ten covering just over 14%. These same data were also listed under a study on T cells expressing NK-cell markers.

Material for sequencing was CD8+ T cells sorted from blood. These TCRs come from a woman under 30 in good health.

This clonotype was counted ten times or more. The chain uses TRBV2 and TRBJ2-2, with a tentative D call TRBD1 (7 bases). The CDR3 has 17 residues. The germline gives CDR1 SNHLY, CDR2 FYNNEI. The V gene lost 7 bases and the J gene lost 0 bases, with 18 bases spanning the gap. CDR3 in DNA: TGTGCCAGCACCCTGGAGGAGGGGGCCCCGAACACCGGGGAGCTGTTTTTT. Amino acids: CASTLEEGAPNTGELFF.

The chain carries TRBV5-1 and TRBJ2-7, with D tentatively TRBD2 (5 bases). V lost 4 bases to trimming and J lost 2 bases, with 16 bases between them. This CDR3 contains 15 residues. The germline V gene has CDR1 SGHRS and CDR2 YFSETQ. The CDR3 DNA follows: TGCGCCAGCAGCCTGGAGGTTGGAGCTACCTACGAGCAGTACTTC. Encoded protein: CASSLEVGATYEQYF.

This clonotype has more than one count but fewer than ten. The chain combines TRBV7-9 with TRBJ1-1; no definite D call. Deletions cut 5 bases from V and 3 bases from J, with 7 bases between. CDR3 length equals 12 residues. The germline V gene has CDR1 SEHNR and CDR2 FQNEAQ (reference sequence). The CDR3 spells CASSGPDTEAFF. The CDR3 nucleotides are TGTGCCAGCAGCGGACCGGACACTGAAGCTTTCTTT. The full variable domain, its missing parts supplied by reference TRBV7-9 and TRBJ1-1, is DTGVSQNPRHKITKRGQNVTFRCDPISEHNRLYWYRQTLGQGPEFLTYFQNEAQLEKSRLLSDRFSAERPKGSFSTLEIQRTEQGDSAMYLCASSGPDTEAFFGQGTRLTVV.

This clonotype has a handful of counts. CDR3 DNA sequence: TGTGCCAGCAGCGCAGAGGGGGCTGAAGCTTTCTTT. This sequence encodes CASSAEGAEAFF. The chain has TRBV12-3 or TRBV12-4 and TRBJ1-1; tentatively, D is TRBD1 (6 bases). This CDR3 region has 12 residues. V was shortened by 6 bases and J by 6 bases, with 11 bases between the two germline ends.

This sequence joins TRBV20-1 and TRBJ2-1; D possibly corresponds to TRBD2 (5 bases). Germline V gives CDR1 DFQATT, CDR2 SNEGSKA (reference sequence). The CDR3 sequence is 14 residues long. The V and J ends lost 3 bases and 4 bases respectively, with 13 bases between them. CDR3 coding DNA: TGCAGTGCTAGTAAAGCTTGGAGGTACAATGAGCAGTTCTTC. It yields the protein CSASKAWRYNEQFF.

This clonotype showed up just a few times. This chain links TRBV4-3 with TRBJ1-1; D remains ambiguous. Germline lookup yields CDR1 LGHNA and CDR2 YSLEER. There are 13 residues in the CDR3. V was pared by 4 bases and J by 6 bases, with 12 bases between. The CDR3 DNA is TGCGCCAGCAGCCCAGTGGGAGAGCCTGAAGCTTTCTTT. It specifies CASSPVGEPEAFF.

Many counts were recorded for this clonotype. This chain joins TRBV6-5 and TRBJ1-5; D possibly corresponds to TRBD1 (6 bases). Trimming pared 11 bases from V and 2 bases from J, leaving 19 bases between. In germline, CDR1 is MNHEY, CDR2 SVGAGI. This CDR3 is 15 amino acids long. CDR3 residues: CAAFTGAGGNQPQHF. DNA for the CDR3: TGTGCCGCATTTACGGGGGCGGGAGGCAATCAGCCCCAGCATTTT.

The chain links TRBV7-3 to TRBJ2-1; unclear D gene. V lost 1 base and J lost 9, with 10 bases in between. The CDR3 sequence is 13 residues long. Germline-derived CDR1 and CDR2 are SGHTA and FQGTGA. The CDR3 loop reads CASSLNPRREQFF. CDR3 DNA: TGTGCCAGCAGCTTAAATCCTCGGCGTGAGCAGTTCTTC.

This clonotype was detected only a few times. This chain connects TRBV27 to TRBJ1-1; 7 bases are a match to TRBD1. Germline assignment: CDR1 MNHEY and CDR2 SMNVEV (reference sequence). Trimming cost V 5 bases and J 4 bases; bases outside gene matches: 4. CDR3 length: 13 residues. The CDR3 nucleotides read TGTGCCAGCAGTACAGGGGCTAGCACTGAAGCTTTCTTT. This encodes CASSTGASTEAFF.

This rearrangement joins TRBV7-8 to TRBJ1-1; D uncertain. The V end was cut by 3 bases, the J end by 0 bases, with 14 bases between. The CDR3 is made up of 16 amino acids. Germline CDR1 and CDR2: SGHVS and FQNEAQ. The CDR3: CASSFIPSLMNTEAFF. The DNA of the CDR3 is TGTGCCAGCAGCTTTATCCCTTCCCTTATGAACACTGAAGCTTTCTTT.